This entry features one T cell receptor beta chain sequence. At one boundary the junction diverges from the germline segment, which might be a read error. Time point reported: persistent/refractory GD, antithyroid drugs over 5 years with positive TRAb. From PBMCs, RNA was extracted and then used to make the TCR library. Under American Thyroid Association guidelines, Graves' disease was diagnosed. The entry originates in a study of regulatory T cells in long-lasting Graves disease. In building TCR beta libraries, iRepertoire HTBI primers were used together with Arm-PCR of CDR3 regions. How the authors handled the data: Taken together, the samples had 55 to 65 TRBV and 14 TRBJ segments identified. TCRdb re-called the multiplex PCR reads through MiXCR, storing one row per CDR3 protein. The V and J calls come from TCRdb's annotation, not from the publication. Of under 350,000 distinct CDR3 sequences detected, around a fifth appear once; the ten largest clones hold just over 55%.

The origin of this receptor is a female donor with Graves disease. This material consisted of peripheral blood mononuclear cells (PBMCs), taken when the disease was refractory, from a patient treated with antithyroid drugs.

In DNA form, the CDR3 reads TGTGCCAGTAAACCTGGGACAGGGGATGGCTGCACCTTC. Encoded protein: CASKPGTGDGCTF. The chain employs TRBV18 and TRBJ1-2; 10 positions match TRBD1. The CDR3 loop spans 13 amino acids. Germline-derived CDR1 and CDR2 are KGHSH and LQKENI.